The 26 T cell receptor beta chains presented below share a single source sample, sequenced in a study of PD-1 and CTLA-4 blockade in melanoma. Generated by immunoSEQ multiplex PCR, the TCRdb table keeps only in-frame clones and is missing some. The data show 20,000 to 25,000 clones, around 88% seen once. This sample comprised CD8+ T cells from peripheral blood, obtained before anti-PD-1 treatment. These receptors all stem from a human donor with melanoma.

The V and J genes are TRBV6-5 and TRBJ1-1; a possible D gene is TRBD1 (6 bases). This CDR3 is built from 13 residues. Germline loops: CDR1 MNHEY, CDR2 SVGAGI. Deletions cut 6 bases from V and 4 bases from J, with 12 bases between. CDR3 in amino acids: CASSRGTGTEAFF. The CDR3 DNA sequence: TGTGCCAGCAGCAGGGGAACGGGCACTGAAGCTTTCTTT.

CDR3 DNA sequence: TGCGCCAGCAGCCAAGATCTACTAGCGGGGAACTACGAGCAGTACTTC. This sequence encodes CASSQDLLAGNYEQYF. This chain links TRBV4-1 with TRBJ2-7; 10 bases agree with TRBD2. V trimming: 0 bases; J trimming: 3 bases; junction bases outside the gene matches: 5. The CDR3 extends over 16 amino acids. Germline V lookup: CDR1 MGHRA, CDR2 YSYEKL.

The CDR3 sequence is CASSIQGSYEQYF. CDR3 DNA: TGTGCCAGTAGTATCCAGGGATCCTACGAGCAGTACTTC. V and J are TRBV19 and TRBJ2-7, with a possible D match to TRBD1 (5 bases). In germline, CDR1 is LNHDA, CDR2 SQIVND (reference sequence). With 3 bases removed from V and 1 base from J, the gap between germline ends came to 7 bases. The CDR3 is 13 residues long.

The chain employs TRBV19 and TRBJ1-1; 7 bases line up with TRBD1. There are 14 residues in the CDR3. Trimming removed 5 bases from V and 8 bases from J; junction bases left unmatched: 11. Per the germline V gene, CDR1 is LNHDA and CDR2 is SQIVND (reference sequence). CDR3 nucleotide sequence: TGTGCCAGTAGTCCAGGGACAGCTTTTCTCGAAGCTTTCTTT. It is translated as CASSPGTAFLEAFF.

The chain carries TRBV6-1 and TRBJ1-4, with D unresolved. This CDR3 comprises 16 residues. The V end lost 3 bases, the J end lost 12 bases, and 23 bases lay between the germline ends. Germline V CDR1 and CDR2: MNHNS, SASEGT. As DNA, the CDR3 is TGTGCCAGCAGTGACCTCTCCCTGTCGACGGCCTTGGAACTGTTTTTT. This encodes CASSDLSLSTALELFF.

The V and J genes are TRBV2 and TRBJ2-7; 11 bases line up with TRBD1. With V trimmed by 6 bases and J by 4 bases, 5 bases remained unmatched. This CDR3 spans 14 amino acids. The V gene's germline CDR1 is SNHLY and CDR2 FYNNEI. Written as DNA, the CDR3 is TGTGCCAGCAGCTGGACAGGGGGCAAGTACGAGCAGTACTTC. Its translation: CASSWTGGKYEQYF. The entire variable domain, with the rest obtained from reference TRBV2 and TRBJ2-7, is as follows: EPEVTQTPSHQVTQMGQEVILRCVPISNHLYFYWYRQILGQKVEFLVSFYNNEISEKSEIFDDQFSVERPDGSNFTLKIRSTKLEDSAMYFCASSWTGGKYEQYFGPGTRLTVT.

V usage is TRBV12-3 or TRBV12-4 and J usage is TRBJ1-1, with 8 nucleotides matching TRBD1. The length of the CDR3 is 12 residues. V trimming: 7 bases; J trimming: 5 bases; junction bases outside the gene matches: 3. CDR3 nucleotides: TGTGCCAGCAAGTACAGGGGGACTGAAGCTTTCTTT. This sequence encodes CASKYRGTEAFF.

This clone was seen once. This chain links TRBV27 with TRBJ2-1; 8 bases map to TRBD2. Losses at the gene ends were 4 bases for V and 4 bases for J; bases not matched to a gene: 3. Germline V gives CDR1 MNHEY, CDR2 SMNVEV (reference sequence). The CDR3 sequence is 14 residues long. CDR3 amino acids: CASSSGGAYNEQFF. CDR3 bases: TGTGCCAGCAGTTCCGGGGGGGCGTACAATGAGCAGTTCTTC.

This clone turned up a few times. The V gene is TRBV6-2 or TRBV6-3, the J gene TRBJ2-1, with TRBD1 matching 7 bases. CDR1 MNHEY and CDR2 SVGEGT come from the germline V gene. Unmatched junction bases numbered 5, after V lost 0 bases and J lost 6 bases. The CDR3 is 15 amino acids. As DNA, the CDR3 is TGTGCCAGCAGTTACTCCGGGACAGCATTCAATGAGCAGTTCTTC. It yields the protein CASSYSGTAFNEQFF.

The rearrangement links TRBV3-1 (or the pseudogene TRBV3-2) to TRBJ2-7; 8 bases fit TRBD2. With 4 bases clipped from V and 3 bases from J, the junction kept 5 bases outside the gene matches. Germline V CDR1 and CDR2: LGHDT, YNNKEL (reference sequence). The CDR3 totals 14 residues. The DNA of the CDR3 is TGTGCCAGCAGCCCGGGGGCGGGGGGCTACGAGCAGTACTTC. This codes for CASSPGAGGYEQYF.

The rearrangement joins TRBV10-3 to TRBJ1-6, with 9 bases aligning to TRBD1. The V and J ends lost 7 bases and 7 bases, in that order; junction bases with no gene match: 14. The CDR3 is 17 residues long. From germline, CDR1 is ENHRY and CDR2 SYGVKD. CDR3 coding DNA: TGTGCCATCAAAGATAAGGACAGGGGTGGATTGAATTCACCCCTCCACTTT. Residues: CAIKDKDRGGLNSPLHF.

This chain connects TRBV6-5 to TRBJ2-7, with D hard to call. Trimming took off 0 bases at V and 3 bases at J, with 6 bases between the two ends. Germline assignment: CDR1 MNHEY and CDR2 SVGAGI. The CDR3 consists of 13 residues. The CDR3 sequence: CASSYSKSYEQYF. The CDR3 DNA is TGTGCCAGCAGTTACTCGAAAAGCTACGAGCAGTACTTC.

V and J are TRBV7-3 and TRBJ2-3, with TRBD2 matching over 8 bases. V gave up 2 bases and J gave up 6 bases; unmatched junction bases: 4. Germline V gene data show CDR1 as SGHTA and CDR2 as FQGTGA. This CDR3 contains 14 residues. Here the CDR3 reads CASSLAGGADTQYF. The CDR3 nucleotides are TGTGCCAGCAGCTTAGCGGGGGGAGCTGATACGCAGTATTTT.

The chain carries TRBV9 and TRBJ1-2; D is undetermined. Trimming took off 4 bases at V and 6 bases at J, with 10 bases between the two ends. CDR1 is SGDLS, CDR2 YYNGEE, per germline. The CDR3 has 12 residues. The CDR3 protein is CASSLRSDGYTF. DNA of the CDR3: TGTGCCAGCAGCCTCCGGTCCGATGGCTACACCTTC.

The CDR3 spells CASSPPRTGNEQFF. In nucleotides, the CDR3 is TGTGCCAGCTCACCCCCCCGTACGGGGAATGAGCAGTTCTTC. The V call is TRBV18, the J call TRBJ2-1; possible D gene TRBD2, 5 bases. CDR1 is KGHSH and CDR2 is LQKENI in the germline V gene. V was cut by 3 bases and J by 7 bases, with 13 bases left in between. The CDR3 sequence is 14 residues long.

This sequence joins TRBV2 and TRBJ1-5; the match to TRBD1 covers 9 bases. CDR3 length: 14 amino acids. CDR1 is SNHLY and CDR2 is FYNNEI in the germline V gene. Unmatched junction bases numbered 5, after V lost 8 bases and J lost 3 bases. The CDR3 here is CASGTGFFNQPQHF. In nucleotides, the CDR3 is TGTGCCAGCGGGACAGGGTTTTTCAATCAGCCCCAGCATTTT.

The V call is TRBV28, the J call TRBJ2-2, with TRBD2 matching over 9 bases. This CDR3 has 17 amino acids. Germline V lookup: CDR1 MDHEN, CDR2 SYDVKM. With 4 bases clipped from V and 7 bases from J, the junction kept 13 bases outside the gene matches. This chain's CDR3 is CASSSTRERGVGGELFF. The DNA of the CDR3 is TGTGCCAGCAGTTCTACTCGGGAGCGGGGGGTAGGCGGGGAGCTGTTTTTT.

This clone showed up just a few times. CDR3 protein: CASSPPGQSYEQYF. The CDR3, as DNA: TGTGCCAGCAGCCCTCCGGGACAGTCCTACGAGCAGTACTTC. The chain couples TRBV7-9 to TRBJ2-7; 7 nucleotides line up with TRBD1. The CDR3 extends over 14 amino acids. V trimming: 5 bases; J trimming: 1 base; junction bases outside the gene matches: 5. CDR1 is SEHNR and CDR2 is FQNEAQ in the germline V gene (reference sequence).

The J gene is TRBJ1-2, the V gene TRBV30, with a weak D call TRBD1 (5 bases). Deletions cut 0 bases from V and 0 bases from J, with 11 bases between. Germline loops: CDR1 GTSNPN, CDR2 SVGIG (reference sequence). The CDR3 is 15 residues long. The CDR3 loop is CAWSVPTAANYGYTF. The DNA of the CDR3 is TGTGCCTGGAGTGTCCCGACAGCTGCTAACTATGGCTACACCTTC.

V gene TRBV6-5 combines with J gene TRBJ2-7; TRBD2 matches 7 bases. V lost 2 bases to trimming and J lost 3 bases; unmatched junction nucleotides: 4. The germline V gene encodes CDR1 MNHEY and CDR2 SVGAGI. The CDR3 has 14 amino acids. The CDR3 region has the DNA TGTGCCAGCAGTTACGGGGAGGGTCACTACGAGCAGTACTTC. Amino acid sequence: CASSYGEGHYEQYF.

Only a few counts were recorded for this clone. This chain connects TRBV2 to TRBJ2-7; D might be TRBD1 (5 bases). Looked up from germline, CDR1 is SNHLY and CDR2 is FYNNEI. With 8 bases removed from V and 0 bases from J, the gap between germline ends came to 17 bases. There are 15 residues in the CDR3. CDR3: CASAQGRTASYEQYF. The DNA for the CDR3 is TGTGCCAGCGCCCAGGGCCGAACTGCCTCCTACGAGCAGTACTTC.

In this sample, this clone turned up a few times. The rearrangement links TRBV7-2 to TRBJ2-1; possibly TRBD1 or TRBD2 for D (6 bases each). The CDR3 consists of 15 residues. Looked up from germline, CDR1 is SGHTA and CDR2 is FQGNSA. Trimming shortened V by 2 bases and J by 7 bases, and 15 bases separated the two germline ends. CDR3: CASSLSPGAGNEQFF. The CDR3 nucleotides read TGTGCCAGCAGCTTAAGTCCGGGGGCGGGGAATGAGCAGTTCTTC.

This chain joins TRBV6-1 and TRBJ2-2, with unresolved D. CDR1 and CDR2 from the germline V gene are MNHNS and SASEGT. The CDR3 covers 13 residues. V was pared by 6 bases and J by 2 bases, with 7 bases between. CDR3 loop: CASSRANTGELFF. The CDR3 DNA follows: TGTGCCAGCAGCCGGGCAAACACCGGGGAGCTGTTTTTT.

V usage is TRBV4-1 and J usage is TRBJ2-2; no clear D gene. The V end lost 8 bases, the J end lost 3 bases, and 7 bases lay between the germline ends. The CDR3 is made up of 12 amino acids. From germline, CDR1 is MGHRA and CDR2 YSYEKL. The CDR3 nucleotides are TGCGCCAGCGTAGACGACACCGGGGAGCTGTTTTTT. Protein sequence: CASVDDTGELFF.

This clone was seen once. The chain is built from TRBV13 and TRBJ2-5; no clear D gene. Between the trimmed V and J ends, which lost 4 bases and 5 bases, there was a span of 11 bases. Germline V CDR1 and CDR2: PRHDT, FYEKMQ (reference sequence). The CDR3 extends over 13 amino acids. The CDR3 sequence is CASSSGRWETQYF. CDR3 nucleotides: TGTGCCAGCAGCTCAGGCCGTTGGGAGACCCAGTACTTC.

V usage is TRBV5-1 and J usage is TRBJ2-7; D gene unclear. In germline, CDR1 is SGHRS, CDR2 YFSETQ. This CDR3 region has 14 residues. Trimming removed 4 bases from V and 5 bases from J, with 16 bases in between. CDR3 sequence reads: CASSTERDSHEQYF. CDR3 sequence (DNA): TGCGCCAGCAGCACCGAAAGGGATAGCCACGAGCAGTACTTC.